The clone carrying this T cell receptor (beta chain) was recorded at least ten times. Its antigen is as yet unknown. The sample belongs to a study of metastatic and nonmetastatic thyroid tumors. Study-level background: Comparative analysis of repertoires was undertaken across blood and tumor or nodule tissue obtained from malignant and benign thyroid patients. General study points: Patients with malignant thyroid tumors reportedly had significantly higher TCR beta diversity than those with benign nodules, in blood and tumor.

The CDR3 sequence is 12 residues long. Looked up from germline, CDR1 is MNHNS and CDR2 is SASEGT. V was clipped by 10 bases and J by 1 base, with 10 bases between them. Patients were all untreated before their thyroid surgery. TCRdb used MiXCR to call clones anew from the PCR reads. This table has about 70,000 clones, around 19% appearing once. Specimen: blood. The chain employs TRBV6-1 and TRBJ1-2; perhaps TRBD1 as D (5 bases). This clonotype originated in a female donor with papillary thyroid cancer or a benign thyroid nodule (not recorded which). Some clones in this sample may be carry-over from other donors' samples. Written as DNA, the CDR3 is TGTGCCATTATGGGGGTTAACTATGGCTACACCTTC. This sequence encodes CAIMGVNYGYTF.